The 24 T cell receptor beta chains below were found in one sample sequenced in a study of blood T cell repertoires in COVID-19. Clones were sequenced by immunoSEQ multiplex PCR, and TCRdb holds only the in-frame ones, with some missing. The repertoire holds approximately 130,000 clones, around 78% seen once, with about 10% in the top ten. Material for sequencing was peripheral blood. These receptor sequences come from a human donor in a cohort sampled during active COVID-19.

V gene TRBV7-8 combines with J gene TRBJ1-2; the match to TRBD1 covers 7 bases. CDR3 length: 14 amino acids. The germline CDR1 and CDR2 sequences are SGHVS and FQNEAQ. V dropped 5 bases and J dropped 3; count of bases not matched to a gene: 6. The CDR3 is CASSPNRGHYGYTF. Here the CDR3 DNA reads TGTGCCAGCAGCCCGAACAGGGGTCACTATGGCTACACCTTC.

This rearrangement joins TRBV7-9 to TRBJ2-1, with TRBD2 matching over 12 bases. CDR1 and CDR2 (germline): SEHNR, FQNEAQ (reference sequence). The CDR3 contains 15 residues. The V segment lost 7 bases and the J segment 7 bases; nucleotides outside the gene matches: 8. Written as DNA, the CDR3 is TGTGCCAGCAACACTGGACTAGCGGGACCGAATGAGCAGTTCTTC. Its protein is CASNTGLAGPNEQFF.

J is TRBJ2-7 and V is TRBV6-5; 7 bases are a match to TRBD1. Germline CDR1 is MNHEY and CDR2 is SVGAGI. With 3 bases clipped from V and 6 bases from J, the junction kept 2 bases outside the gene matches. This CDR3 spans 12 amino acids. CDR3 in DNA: TGTGCCAGCAGTTATACAGGGGTCGAGCAGTACTTC. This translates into CASSYTGVEQYF.

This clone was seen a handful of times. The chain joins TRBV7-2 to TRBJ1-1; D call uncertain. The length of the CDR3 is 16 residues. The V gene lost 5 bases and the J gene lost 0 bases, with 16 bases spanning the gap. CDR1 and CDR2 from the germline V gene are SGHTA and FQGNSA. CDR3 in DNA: TGTGCCAGCAGCCTCCCGTATGGCAGGCTGAACACTGAAGCTTTCTTT. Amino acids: CASSLPYGRLNTEAFF. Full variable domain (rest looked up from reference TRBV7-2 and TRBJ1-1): GAGVSQSPSNKVTEKGKDVELRCDPISGHTALYWYRQSLGQGLEFLIYFQGNSAPDKSGLPSDRFSAERTGGSVSTLTIQRTQQEDSAVYLCASSLPYGRLNTEAFFGQGTRLTVV.

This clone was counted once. The CDR3 DNA sequence: TGTGCCAGCAGCTTGGGAGCCGAGCAGTACTTC. Residues: CASSLGAEQYF. This rearrangement joins TRBV5-6 to TRBJ2-7; D not certain. V gave up 0 bases and J gave up 6 bases, with 4 bases separating them. This CDR3 is built from 11 residues. The germline V gene has CDR1 SGHDT and CDR2 YYEEEE.

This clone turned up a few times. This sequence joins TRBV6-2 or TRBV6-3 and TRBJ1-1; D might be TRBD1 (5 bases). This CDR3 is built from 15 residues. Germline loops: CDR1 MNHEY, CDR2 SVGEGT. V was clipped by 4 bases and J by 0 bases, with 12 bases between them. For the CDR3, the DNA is TGTGCCAGCAGTTCGCTGAAGGGGATGAACACTGAAGCTTTCTTT. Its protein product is CASSSLKGMNTEAFF.

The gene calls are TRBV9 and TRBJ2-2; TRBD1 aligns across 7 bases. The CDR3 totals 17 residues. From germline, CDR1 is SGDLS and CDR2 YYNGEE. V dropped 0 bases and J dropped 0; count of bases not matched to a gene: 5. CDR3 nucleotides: TGTGCCAGCAGCGTAGGTGGGACAGCTGCGAACACCGGGGAGCTGTTTTTT. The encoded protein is CASSVGGTAANTGELFF. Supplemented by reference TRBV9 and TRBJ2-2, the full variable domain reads DSGVTQTPKHLITATGQRVTLRCSPRSGDLSVYWYQQSLDQGLQFLIQYYNGEERAKGNILERFSAQQFPDLHSELNLSSLELGDSALYFCASSVGGTAANTGELFFGEGSRLTVL.

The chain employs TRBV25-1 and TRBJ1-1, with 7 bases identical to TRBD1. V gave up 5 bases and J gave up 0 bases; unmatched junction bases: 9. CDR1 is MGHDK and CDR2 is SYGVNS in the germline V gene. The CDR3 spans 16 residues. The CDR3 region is CASSQTGSDMNTEAFF. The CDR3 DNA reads TGTGCCAGCAGTCAGACAGGGAGCGACATGAACACTGAAGCTTTCTTT.

CDR3 sequence (DNA): TGTGCCAGCAGCCAGGCTTGGACAGAAGTTTACGAGCAGTACTTC. This translates into CASSQAWTEVYEQYF. The V gene is TRBV3-1 (or the pseudogene TRBV3-2), the J gene TRBJ2-7, with D possibly being TRBD1 (6 bases). Trimming removed 3 bases at V and 4 bases at J, with 16 bases between. This CDR3 has 15 residues. Germline-derived CDR1 and CDR2 are LGHDT and YNNKEL (reference sequence).

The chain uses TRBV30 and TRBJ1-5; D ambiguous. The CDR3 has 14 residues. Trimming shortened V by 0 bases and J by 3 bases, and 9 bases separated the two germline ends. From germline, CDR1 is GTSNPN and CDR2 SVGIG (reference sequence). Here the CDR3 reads CAWSVRGNNQPQHF. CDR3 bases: TGTGCCTGGAGTGTACGAGGGAACAATCAGCCCCAGCATTTT.

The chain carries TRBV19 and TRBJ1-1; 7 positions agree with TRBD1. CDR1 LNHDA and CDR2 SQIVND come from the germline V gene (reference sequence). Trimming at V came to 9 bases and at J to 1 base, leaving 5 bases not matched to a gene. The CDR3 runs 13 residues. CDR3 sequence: CASTDRPNTEAFF. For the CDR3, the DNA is TGTGCCAGCACGGACAGGCCGAACACTGAAGCTTTCTTT.

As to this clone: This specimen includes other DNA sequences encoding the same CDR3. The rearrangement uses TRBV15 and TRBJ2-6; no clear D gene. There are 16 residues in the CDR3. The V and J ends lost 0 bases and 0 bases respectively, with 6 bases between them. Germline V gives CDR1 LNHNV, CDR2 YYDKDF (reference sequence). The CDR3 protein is CATSRDPSSGANVLTF. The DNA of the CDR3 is TGTGCCACCAGCAGAGATCCTAGCTCTGGGGCCAACGTCCTGACTTTC.

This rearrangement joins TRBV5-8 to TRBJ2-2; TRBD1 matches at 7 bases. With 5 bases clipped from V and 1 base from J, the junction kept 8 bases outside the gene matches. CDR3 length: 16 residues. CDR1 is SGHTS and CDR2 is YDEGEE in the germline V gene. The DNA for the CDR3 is TGTGCCAGCAGATTGAACAGGGGCCAGAACACCGGGGAGCTGTTTTTT. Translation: CASRLNRGQNTGELFF.

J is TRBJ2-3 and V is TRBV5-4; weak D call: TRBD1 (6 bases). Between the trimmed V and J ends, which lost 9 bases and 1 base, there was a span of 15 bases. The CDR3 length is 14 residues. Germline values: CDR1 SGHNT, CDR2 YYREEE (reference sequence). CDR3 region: CANSQGSGTDTQYF. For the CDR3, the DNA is TGTGCCAACTCACAGGGATCCGGCACAGATACGCAGTATTTT.

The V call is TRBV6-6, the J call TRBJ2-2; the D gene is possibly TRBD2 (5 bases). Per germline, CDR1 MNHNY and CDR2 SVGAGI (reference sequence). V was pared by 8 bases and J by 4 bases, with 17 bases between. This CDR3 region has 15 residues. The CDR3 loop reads CASGKSSRGTGELFF. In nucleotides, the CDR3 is TGTGCCAGCGGGAAATCGAGTCGGGGCACCGGGGAGCTGTTTTTT.

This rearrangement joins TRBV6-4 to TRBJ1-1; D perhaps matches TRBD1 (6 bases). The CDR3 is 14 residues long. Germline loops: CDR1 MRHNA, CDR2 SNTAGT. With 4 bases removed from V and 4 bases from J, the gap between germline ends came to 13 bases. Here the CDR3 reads CASSAQGLSTEAFF. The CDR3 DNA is TGTGCCAGCAGTGCGCAGGGGTTGAGCACTGAAGCTTTCTTT.

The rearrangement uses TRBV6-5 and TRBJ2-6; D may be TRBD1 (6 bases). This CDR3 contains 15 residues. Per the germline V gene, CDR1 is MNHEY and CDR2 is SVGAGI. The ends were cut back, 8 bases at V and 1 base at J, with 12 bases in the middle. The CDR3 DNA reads TGTGCCAGCCGCAGGGGAAGGTCTGGGGCCAACGTCCTGACTTTC. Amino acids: CASRRGRSGANVLTF.

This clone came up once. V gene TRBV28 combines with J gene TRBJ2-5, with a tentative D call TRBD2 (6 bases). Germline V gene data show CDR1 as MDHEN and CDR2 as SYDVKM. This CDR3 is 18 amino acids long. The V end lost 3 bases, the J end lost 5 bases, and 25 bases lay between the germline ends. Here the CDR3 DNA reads TGTGCCAGCAGTTTTTATAAAGGAGGGGTGGGCGTTAAGGAGACCCAGTACTTC. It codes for CASSFYKGGVGVKETQYF.

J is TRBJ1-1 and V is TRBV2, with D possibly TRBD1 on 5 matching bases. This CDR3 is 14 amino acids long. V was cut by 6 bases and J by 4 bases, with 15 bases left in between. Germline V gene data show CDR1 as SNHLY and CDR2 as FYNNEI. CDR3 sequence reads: CASRGGDGVTEAFF. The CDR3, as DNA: TGTGCCAGCAGGGGAGGGGACGGGGTCACTGAAGCTTTCTTT.

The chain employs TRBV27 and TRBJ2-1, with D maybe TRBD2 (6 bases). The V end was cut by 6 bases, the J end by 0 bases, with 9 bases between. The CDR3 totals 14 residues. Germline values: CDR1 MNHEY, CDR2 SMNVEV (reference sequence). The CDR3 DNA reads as TGTGCCAGCAGATCGACTAGCTCCTACAATGAGCAGTTCTTC. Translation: CASRSTSSYNEQFF.

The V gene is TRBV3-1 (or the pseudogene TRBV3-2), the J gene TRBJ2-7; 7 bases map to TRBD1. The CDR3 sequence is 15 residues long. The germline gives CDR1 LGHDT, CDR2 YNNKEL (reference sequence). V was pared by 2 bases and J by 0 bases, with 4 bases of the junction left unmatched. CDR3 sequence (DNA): TGTGCCAGCAGCCAACCGGGACAGCCCTCCTACGAGCAGTACTTC. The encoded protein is CASSQPGQPSYEQYF.

CDR3 in amino acids: CASSLDWLGYTF. The CDR3 coding sequence is TGTGCCAGCAGCTTAGATTGGCTTGGCTACACCTTC. The V call is TRBV7-2, the J call TRBJ1-2; D gene uncertain. The length of the CDR3 is 12 residues. V was cut by 1 base and J by 7 bases, with 7 bases left in between. Germline V gene data show CDR1 as SGHTA and CDR2 as FQGNSA.

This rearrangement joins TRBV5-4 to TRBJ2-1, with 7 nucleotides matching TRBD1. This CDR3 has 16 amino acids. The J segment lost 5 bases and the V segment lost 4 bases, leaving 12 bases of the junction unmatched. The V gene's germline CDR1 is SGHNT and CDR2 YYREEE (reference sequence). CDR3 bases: TGTGCCAGCAGCCACAGAGTTTGGGACAGTAACAATGAGCAGTTCTTC. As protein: CASSHRVWDSNNEQFF.

The CDR3, as DNA: TGTGCCAGCAGTTTCAACAGGGTGAACACTGAAGCTTTCTTT. Translation gives CASSFNRVNTEAFF. The gene calls are TRBV27 and TRBJ1-1; TRBD1 is a possible D gene (6 bases). V dropped 3 bases and J dropped 0 bases, with 8 bases sitting between them. CDR1 is MNHEY, CDR2 SMNVEV, per germline (reference sequence). The length of the CDR3 is 14 residues.